These 14 T cell receptor beta chains were all obtained from the same sample, sequenced in a study of blood T cells in healthy people across ages. A second PCR of about 7 to 12 cycles used a sample-barcoded 5' primer and a J-beta primer mix. MiXCR, applied by TCRdb to the 5' RACE reads, yields one record per CDR3 protein. The sample lists 700,000 to 900,000 distinct CDR3 sequences; approximately 55% were seen once. The sequencing sample was made of blood. These receptors all come from a man older than 75 in good health.

This clonotype showed up just a few times. The chain couples TRBV9 to TRBJ2-5; a possible D gene is TRBD2 (7 bases). The germline gives CDR1 SGDLS, CDR2 YYNGEE. Trimming left V 7 bases short and J 5 bases short, with 18 bases between. This CDR3 contains 14 residues. The chain's CDR3 is CASGGGALVETQYF. In DNA form, the CDR3 reads TGTGCCAGCGGAGGGGGGGCGCTTGTGGAGACCCAGTACTTC. Supplemented by reference TRBV9 and TRBJ2-5, the full variable domain reads DSGVTQTPKHLITATGQRVTLRCSPRSGDLSVYWYQQSLDQGLQFLIQYYNGEERAKGNILERFSAQQFPDLHSELNLSSLELGDSALYFCASGGGALVETQYFGPGTRLLVL.

The genes are TRBV9 and TRBJ2-1; possibly TRBD2 for D (6 bases). V was shortened by 4 bases and J by 10 bases, with 12 bases between the two germline ends. This CDR3 contains 12 residues. Germline CDR1 is SGDLS and CDR2 is YYNGEE. This chain's CDR3 is CASSTRDFEQFF. Written as DNA, the CDR3 is TGTGCCAGCAGCACCAGGGACTTCGAGCAGTTCTTC. The whole variable domain, remainder taken from reference TRBV9 and TRBJ2-1, is DSGVTQTPKHLITATGQRVTLRCSPRSGDLSVYWYQQSLDQGLQFLIQYYNGEERAKGNILERFSAQQFPDLHSELNLSSLELGDSALYFCASSTRDFEQFFGPGTRLTVL.

At least ten counts were recorded for this clonotype. The V and J genes are TRBV4-1 and TRBJ2-7, with 11 bases identical to TRBD1. The CDR3 has 16 amino acids. V was clipped by 1 base and J by 3 bases; unmatched bases: 5. Germline CDR1 and CDR2: MGHRA and YSYEKL. In nucleotides, the CDR3 is TGCGCCAGCAGCCAAGTCGGGACAGGGGGTCGCTACGAGCAGTACTTC. It codes for CASSQVGTGGRYEQYF.

The chain employs TRBV7-6 and TRBJ2-1; 11 bases match TRBD2. The germline gives CDR1 SGHVS, CDR2 FNYEAQ. CDR3 length: 16 residues. J gave up 9 bases and V 5 bases, and 12 bases lay outside the gene matches. The chain's CDR3 is CASSLNSGRASLEQFF. DNA for the CDR3: TGTGCCAGCAGCCTGAATAGCGGGAGGGCCTCGCTTGAGCAGTTCTTC.

The chain joins TRBV27 to TRBJ1-6; no clear D. V shed 3 bases and J shed 7 bases, with 13 bases lying between them. The CDR3 extends over 15 amino acids. Germline CDR1 MNHEY, CDR2 SMNVEV (reference sequence). CDR3 coding DNA: TGTGCCAGCAGTTTTTTTGTAGGCGGCAATTCACCCCTCCACTTT. It codes for CASSFFVGGNSPLHF.

The chain joins TRBV12-3 or TRBV12-4 to TRBJ2-1; TRBD2 matches at 15 bases. The CDR3 has 14 amino acids. Trimming removed 6 bases from V and 12 bases from J; junction bases left unmatched: 6. CDR3 bases: TGTGCCAGCAGCGGACTAGCGGGAGGGACGGGGCAGTTCTTC. Translated, it gives CASSGLAGGTGQFF.

The chain has TRBV6-5 and TRBJ1-2, with TRBD1 identical over 7 bases. Germline CDR1 MNHEY, CDR2 SVGAGI. The CDR3 totals 12 residues. V lost 6 bases to trimming and J lost 7 bases; unmatched junction nucleotides: 5. Here the CDR3 reads CASREGAGGYTF. CDR3 nucleotide sequence: TGTGCCAGCAGGGAGGGGGCTGGTGGCTACACCTTC.

This clonotype came up once. The chain has TRBV3-1 and TRBJ2-1, with D perhaps TRBD1 or TRBD2 (5 bases each). The J call is doubtful: the DNA matches TRBJ2-7 better. CDR3 length: 13 amino acids. The germline CDR1 and CDR2 sequences are LGHDT and YNNKEL (reference sequence). The CDR3 DNA sequence: TGTGCCAGCAGCCTTGGGACCATCAATGAGCAGTACTTC. Amino acid sequence: CASSLGTINEQYF.

This clonotype was observed a handful of times. The gene calls are TRBV24-1 and TRBJ2-1; D gene uncertain. With 3 bases removed from V and 0 bases from J, the gap between germline ends came to 11 bases. The CDR3 loop spans 16 amino acids. Germline CDR1 reads KGHDR; CDR2 reads SFDVKD. Here the CDR3 DNA reads TGTGCCACCAGTGATGCCAAGGGTAGCTCCTACAATGAGCAGTTCTTC. Translated: CATSDAKGSSYNEQFF.

The rearrangement links TRBV5-1 to TRBJ2-1; TRBD1 is a possible D gene (6 bases). V was trimmed by 7 bases and J by 9 bases, leaving 20 bases between them. This CDR3 region has 14 residues. In germline, CDR1 is SGHRS, CDR2 YFSETQ. The CDR3 loop is CASSRRQASSEQFF. CDR3 coding DNA: TGCGCCAGCTCCCGACGACAGGCTAGCTCTGAGCAGTTCTTC.

Only a few counts were recorded for this clonotype. The chain has TRBV6-6 and TRBJ1-2, with 8 positions matching TRBD1. The CDR3 has 14 residues. Germline V gene data show CDR1 as MNHNY and CDR2 as SVGAGI (reference sequence). V trimming: 2 bases; J trimming: 7 bases; junction bases outside the gene matches: 6. The CDR3 DNA follows: TGTGCCAGCAGTTACGACAGGGGCGGGACTGGCTACACCTTC. As protein: CASSYDRGGTGYTF.

This clonotype appeared a few times. V is TRBV11-2 and J is TRBJ2-1, with no clear D. Germline CDR1 and CDR2: SGHAT and FQNNGV. V lost 5 bases and J lost 6, with 20 bases in between. The CDR3 runs 16 residues. The CDR3 DNA follows: TGTGCCAGCAGCGCACTTGCTGACTCGGAACTCAATGAGCAGTTCTTC. As protein: CASSALADSELNEQFF.

This chain connects TRBV18 to TRBJ2-5, with 8 nucleotides matching TRBD1. V was clipped by 6 bases and J by 11 bases; unmatched bases: 17. CDR1 and CDR2 from the germline V gene are KGHSH and LQKENI. This CDR3 is built from 15 residues. CDR3 sequence (DNA): TGTGCCAGCTCCCAAAGGGGCAGGGGGCGCACTGAGCAGTACTTC. Amino acids: CASSQRGRGRTEQYF.

The chain recombines TRBV6-5 with TRBJ2-3, with D perhaps given as TRBD1 or TRBD2 (6 bases each). Trimming pared 6 bases from V and 0 bases from J, leaving 13 bases between. Germline lookup yields CDR1 MNHEY and CDR2 SVGAGI. This CDR3 has 15 amino acids. CDR3 sequence: CASSSGASSTDTQYF. The CDR3 DNA reads TGTGCCAGCAGCTCGGGGGCATCTAGCACAGATACGCAGTATTTT.